One sample yielded the 31 T cell receptor beta chains listed below, sequenced in a study of identical twins. Using its own MiXCR run on the 5' RACE reads, TCRdb lists one record per CDR3 protein. The sample lists roughly 750,000 distinct CDR3 sequences, approximately 21% occurring once. This same sample was also taken into another study, of T cells expressing NK-cell markers.

Sequences were obtained from PBMCs. Receptors were obtained from a woman under 30 in good health.

This clonotype showed up many times. The CDR3 DNA reads as TGCAGTGCTAGGTCGACAGGGAGGAATCAGCCCCAGCATTTT. Its translation is CSARSTGRNQPQHF. The chain carries TRBV20-1 and TRBJ1-5; 7 nucleotides line up with TRBD1. The CDR3 runs to 14 residues. The ends lost 3 bases at V and 4 bases at J; junction bases unmatched: 6. Germline CDR1 reads DFQATT; CDR2 reads SNEGSKA (reference sequence).

This clonotype was counted only a few times. This rearrangement joins TRBV10-3 to TRBJ2-6; possible D gene TRBD1, 6 bases. The germline V gene encodes CDR1 ENHRY and CDR2 SYGVKD. The CDR3 totals 18 residues. Deletions cut 4 bases from V and 1 base from J, with 17 bases between. The CDR3 loop reads CAISVPPGQGSGANVLTF. The CDR3 coding sequence is TGTGCCATCAGTGTGCCGCCGGGACAAGGGTCTGGGGCCAACGTCCTGACTTTC.

The rearrangement joins TRBV7-2 to TRBJ2-6; tentatively, D is TRBD1 (5 bases). The CDR3 has 15 amino acids. Looked up from germline, CDR1 is SGHTA and CDR2 is FQGNSA. Trimming cost V 5 bases and J 2 bases, with 10 bases left between them. Written as DNA, the CDR3 is TGTGCCAGCAGCAAAGAGACAGCTGGGGCCAACGTCCTGACTTTC. Translating it yields CASSKETAGANVLTF.

This chain connects TRBV5-1 to TRBJ2-7, with TRBD1 identical over 12 bases. V lost 7 bases and J lost 3; bases outside the gene matches: 5. CDR1 SGHRS and CDR2 YFSETQ come from the germline V gene. This CDR3 is built from 14 residues. The CDR3 sequence: CASGTGGERYEQYF. CDR3 sequence (DNA): TGCGCCAGCGGGACAGGGGGCGAACGCTACGAGCAGTACTTC.

This clonotype was counted between two and nine times. V is TRBV5-6 and J is TRBJ1-5, with 8 bases lining up with TRBD1. The CDR3 is 15 amino acids. Germline CDR1 is SGHDT and CDR2 is YYEEEE. J was trimmed by 6 bases and V by 3 bases; bases with no gene match: 8. Here the CDR3 reads CASSSQDRESQPQHF. CDR3 in DNA: TGTGCCAGCAGCTCCCAGGACAGGGAAAGTCAGCCCCAGCATTTT.

This rearrangement joins TRBV6-2 or TRBV6-3 to TRBJ2-1; TRBD2 agrees at 8 bases. V was clipped by 10 bases and J by 5 bases; unmatched bases: 7. There are 13 residues in the CDR3. The V gene's germline CDR1 is MNHEY and CDR2 SVGEGT. This CDR3 is CATERESHNEQFF. The CDR3 DNA reads TGTGCCACCGAGCGGGAGAGCCACAATGAGCAGTTCTTC.

The chain is built from TRBV25-1 and TRBJ2-7; D possibly uses TRBD1 or TRBD2 (5 bases each). CDR3 length equals 14 residues. Trimming shortened V by 3 bases and J by 2 bases, and 11 bases separated the two germline ends. The germline CDR1 and CDR2 sequences are MGHDK and SYGVNS. CDR3 in amino acids: CASSEAGRAYEQYF. In DNA, the CDR3 is TGTGCCAGCAGTGAGGCAGGGCGGGCCTACGAGCAGTACTTC.

CDR3 in amino acids: CSASRAGGPETQYF. The CDR3 DNA sequence: TGCAGTGCTAGCCGGGCTGGGGGGCCAGAGACCCAGTACTTC. This chain connects TRBV20-1 to TRBJ2-5, with D perhaps matching TRBD1 or TRBD2 (6 bases each). The length of the CDR3 is 14 residues. The V gene's germline CDR1 is DFQATT and CDR2 SNEGSKA (reference sequence). V lost 3 bases to trimming and J lost 4 bases, with 15 bases between them.

V is TRBV6-5 and J is TRBJ1-1; TRBD1 agrees at 7 bases. CDR3 length: 12 amino acids. The germline gives CDR1 MNHEY, CDR2 SVGAGI. The V and J ends lost 9 bases and 4 bases, in that order; junction bases with no gene match: 5. Written as DNA, the CDR3 is TGTGCCAGTCACCGGGACAGCACTGAAGCTTTCTTT. Its protein is CASHRDSTEAFF.

The table lists this clonotype with a few counts. V is TRBV20-1 and J is TRBJ1-5, with D perhaps matching TRBD1 (5 bases). The germline V gene encodes CDR1 DFQATT and CDR2 SNEGSKA (reference sequence). The CDR3 spans 13 residues. Trimming removed 7 bases from V and 6 bases from J, with 16 bases in between. The CDR3 here is CSVRAGQVQPQHF. DNA for the CDR3: TGCAGTGTCAGAGCAGGGCAGGTTCAGCCCCAGCATTTT.

The CDR3 nucleotides read TGTGCCAGCAGTAGAACCGGGACAGGGGGTTTCTATGGCTACACCTTC. Protein product: CASSRTGTGGFYGYTF. The chain recombines TRBV6-2 or TRBV6-3 with TRBJ1-2, with 11 bases fitting TRBD1. Trimming at V came to 5 bases and at J to 4 bases, leaving 9 bases not matched to a gene. The CDR3 contains 16 residues. Per germline, CDR1 MNHEY and CDR2 SVGEGT.

The V gene is TRBV5-1, the J gene TRBJ1-4; D possibly corresponds to TRBD1 (5 bases). The CDR3 extends over 15 amino acids. The V end lost 0 bases, the J end lost 7 bases, and 13 bases lay between the germline ends. Germline CDR1 SGHRS, CDR2 YFSETQ. CDR3 loop: CASSLATGPIEKLFF. CDR3 DNA: TGCGCCAGCAGCTTGGCCACAGGCCCGATTGAAAAACTGTTTTTT.

The CDR3 loop reads CASSSGGSLTGELFF. CDR3 DNA: TGTGCCAGCAGTTCCGGGGGGTCTTTGACCGGGGAGCTGTTTTTT. The chain links TRBV7-3 to TRBJ2-2; 7 bases align to TRBD2. CDR1 SGHTA and CDR2 FQGTGA come from the germline V gene. The length of the CDR3 is 15 residues. V was pared by 6 bases and J by 5 bases, with 9 bases of the junction left unmatched.

This clonotype appeared a few times. The chain links TRBV3-1 to TRBJ1-2; D uncertain. CDR3 length: 15 amino acids. The ends were cut back, 4 bases at V and 3 bases at J, with 15 bases in the middle. Per germline, CDR1 LGHDT and CDR2 YNNKEL (reference sequence). In DNA, the CDR3 is TGTGCCAGCAGCCCGCAGTCCGTTGCCCACTATGGCTACACCTTC. Translation: CASSPQSVAHYGYTF.

Here the CDR3 reads CASPAPDTQYF. Here the CDR3 DNA reads TGTGCCAGTCCGGCTCCAGATACGCAGTATTTT. This chain connects TRBV7-9 to TRBJ2-3; the D is unclear. Germline lookup yields CDR1 SEHNR and CDR2 FQNEAQ (reference sequence). The CDR3 runs to 11 residues. The V gene lost 9 bases and the J gene lost 4 bases, with 8 bases spanning the gap.

Ten or more counts support this clonotype. V is TRBV12-3 or TRBV12-4 and J is TRBJ2-3; D possibly uses TRBD1 or TRBD2 (5 bases each). The V end lost 2 bases, the J end lost 4 bases, and 10 bases lay between the germline ends. The CDR3 is 14 amino acids. The CDR3 DNA follows: TGTGCCAGCAGTTTACTGGGGGTGGCAGATACGCAGTATTTT. Encoded protein: CASSLLGVADTQYF.

This clonotype was observed at least ten times. The chain couples TRBV6-2 or TRBV6-3 to TRBJ2-6, with no clear D. Per germline, CDR1 MNHEY and CDR2 SVGEGT. The CDR3 spans 15 residues. The V end lost 3 bases, the J end lost 0 bases, and 6 bases lay between the germline ends. The DNA for the CDR3 is TGTGCCAGCAGTTATATGAGCTCTGGGGCCAACGTCCTGACTTTC. Protein sequence: CASSYMSSGANVLTF.

This clonotype was seen at least ten times. The genes are TRBV12-3 or TRBV12-4 and TRBJ1-2; D gene uncertain. The CDR3 has 14 residues. V lost 3 bases and J lost 1, with 9 bases in between. The CDR3 here is CASSFRGINYGYTF. Written as DNA, the CDR3 is TGTGCCAGCAGTTTTAGAGGTATTAACTATGGCTACACCTTC.

The genes are TRBV21-1 and TRBJ2-7. TRBV21-1 is marked as a pseudogene. The CDR3 is 14 residues long. CDR3 region: CASSADRYSYEQYF. CDR3 coding DNA: TGTGCCAGCAGCGCCGACCGATACTCCTACGAGCAGTACTTC.

The chain employs TRBV5-1 and TRBJ1-2; 11 bases match TRBD1. Germline V gene data show CDR1 as SGHRS and CDR2 as YFSETQ. The CDR3 covers 11 residues. V was pared by 4 bases and J by 14 bases, with 4 bases of the junction left unmatched. As DNA, the CDR3 is TGCGCCAGCAGCAGGGGACAGGGGGAGACCTTC. Encoded protein: CASSRGQGETF.

This clonotype was observed a handful of times. The CDR3 is CASRLQGSLLYGSSPLHF. DNA of the CDR3: TGTGCCAGCAGGTTACAGGGGAGTTTGCTCTACGGGAGTTCACCCCTCCACTTT. This sequence joins TRBV11-2 and TRBJ1-6; 7 bases are shared with TRBD1. V shed 6 bases and J 9 bases; nucleotides not matched to a gene: 20. CDR1 and CDR2 (germline): SGHAT, FQNNGV. This CDR3 region has 18 residues. The complete variable domain, with remaining parts taken from reference TRBV11-2 and TRBJ1-6, reads EAGVAQSPRYKIIEKRQSVAFWCNPISGHATLYWYQQILGQGPKLLIQFQNNGVVDDSQLPKDRFSAERLKGVDSTLKIQPAKLEDSAVYLCASRLQGSLLYGSSPLHFGNGTRLTVT.

The chain couples TRBV12-3 or TRBV12-4 to TRBJ2-6; D is unclear. Trimming took off 6 bases at V and 1 base at J, with 7 bases between the two ends. CDR3 length: 14 amino acids. CDR3 sequence (DNA): TGTGCCAGCAGCCCCCAGTCTGGGGCCAACGTCCTGACTTTC. It yields the protein CASSPQSGANVLTF.

This clonotype was seen only a few times. In DNA, the CDR3 is TGTGCCAGCAGCGGTAGCACCGGGGAGCTGTTTTTT. Translation gives CASSGSTGELFF. This sequence joins TRBV9 and TRBJ2-2; D remains ambiguous. The V gene lost 3 bases and the J gene lost 4 bases, with 4 bases spanning the gap. Germline values: CDR1 SGDLS, CDR2 YYNGEE. The CDR3 covers 12 residues. The full variable domain, with the rest looked up from reference TRBV9 and TRBJ2-2, is DSGVTQTPKHLITATGQRVTLRCSPRSGDLSVYWYQQSLDQGLQFLIQYYNGEERAKGNILERFSAQQFPDLHSELNLSSLELGDSALYFCASSGSTGELFFGEGSRLTVL.

This clonotype appeared a few times. V and J are TRBV20-1 and TRBJ2-5, with 9 bases aligning to TRBD2. Losses at the gene ends were 5 bases for V and 9 bases for J; bases not matched to a gene: 13. CDR1 is DFQATT, CDR2 SNEGSKA, per germline (reference sequence). The CDR3 runs to 14 residues. DNA of the CDR3: TGCAGTGCTTACCCCGGGACTAGCTATTCGGCCCAGTACTTC. It yields the protein CSAYPGTSYSAQYF.

The sample holds many counts of this clonotype. This chain connects TRBV12-3 or TRBV12-4 to TRBJ1-1; perhaps TRBD1 as D (6 bases). With 5 bases removed from V and 4 bases from J, the gap between germline ends came to 11 bases. The CDR3 consists of 13 residues. The CDR3 is CASSPHRATEAFF. For the CDR3, the DNA is TGTGCCAGCAGTCCCCACAGGGCCACTGAAGCTTTCTTT.

This chain uses TRBV9 with TRBJ2-1, with D possibly being TRBD1 or TRBD2 (5 bases each). CDR1 is SGDLS and CDR2 is YYNGEE in the germline V gene. The CDR3 runs 15 residues. V was trimmed by 6 bases and J by 4 bases, leaving 17 bases between them. CDR3 region: CASNPSGTQYNEQFF. As DNA, the CDR3 is TGTGCCAGCAATCCCTCCGGGACCCAATACAATGAGCAGTTCTTC.

The sample holds a few counts of this clonotype. The chain links TRBV29-1 to TRBJ1-1; TRBD1 is a possible D gene (5 bases). V dropped 4 bases and J dropped 4 bases, with 13 bases sitting between them. There are 13 residues in the CDR3. CDR1 SQVTM and CDR2 ANQGSEA come from the germline V gene. CDR3 DNA sequence: TGCAGCGTTGGACGGACTGGGGGCACTGAAGCTTTCTTT. This codes for CSVGRTGGTEAFF.

The CDR3 DNA reads TGTGCCAGCAGTTGGGGTCTTCCCTACGAGCAGTACTTC. Amino acid sequence: CASSWGLPYEQYF. This rearrangement joins TRBV6-5 to TRBJ2-7; D is unresolved. The V end lost 4 bases, the J end lost 2 bases, and 9 bases lay between the germline ends. Germline V gene sequence: CDR1 MNHEY, CDR2 SVGAGI. The CDR3 contains 13 residues.

This clonotype was recorded at least ten times. CDR3 residues: CSVAGSSYNEQFF. CDR3 nucleotides: TGCAGCGTTGCTGGTAGCTCCTACAATGAGCAGTTCTTC. This sequence joins TRBV29-1 and TRBJ2-1; D gene unclear. From germline, CDR1 is SQVTM and CDR2 ANQGSEA. Trimming stripped 4 bases from V and 0 bases from J, with 7 bases between. The CDR3 length is 13 residues.

The chain links TRBV20-1 to TRBJ2-7, with D possibly being TRBD1 or TRBD2 (5 bases each). Trimming shortened V by 3 bases and J by 6 bases, and 12 bases separated the two germline ends. Germline V gene sequence: CDR1 DFQATT, CDR2 SNEGSKA (reference sequence). The CDR3 sequence is 12 residues long. The CDR3 DNA reads TGCAGTGCTAGGCTTAGGGACGGCGAGCAGTACTTC. Encoded protein: CSARLRDGEQYF.

The chain carries TRBV29-1 and TRBJ2-3, with no clear D. Germline CDR1 reads SQVTM; CDR2 reads ANQGSEA. The V end was cut by 3 bases, the J end by 6 bases, with 13 bases between. CDR3 length equals 13 residues. The CDR3 DNA reads TGCAGCGTTGACCCTATTAGAACTGATACGCAGTATTTT. Protein product: CSVDPIRTDTQYF.